This TCR beta chain was documented in a study of STAT5B mutations in CD4+ large granular lymphocyte leukemia. Whole-study findings and limits: About 26% of private leukemic clonotypes occurred rarely in other patients' non-leukemic repertoires. 8/27 top patient clones versus 2/35 control clones were TRBV06-family. Higher CD4+ than CD8+ T-LGLL clonality might reflect small sample size.

There are 17 residues in the CDR3. Germline values: CDR1 SGHRS, CDR2 YFSETQ. Trimming cost V 1 base and J 4 bases; bases outside gene matches: 8. With respect to this clone: Antigen specificity is unknown.

The survey-level immunoSEQ assay was used. The data were produced by immunoSEQ multiplex PCR, yet TCRdb's version contains in-frame clones alone and is incomplete. The sample has tens of thousands of clones, over 65% seen once. Sequenced material: CD4+ T cells from blood buffy coats. The chain recombines TRBV5-1 with TRBJ2-3; 11 bases map to TRBD2. The sequence derives from a human donor in good health. The CDR3 loop reads CASSLRASGGPPDTQYF. The DNA for the CDR3 is TGCGCCAGCAGCTTGAGGGCTAGCGGGGGGCCCCCAGATACGCAGTATTTT.